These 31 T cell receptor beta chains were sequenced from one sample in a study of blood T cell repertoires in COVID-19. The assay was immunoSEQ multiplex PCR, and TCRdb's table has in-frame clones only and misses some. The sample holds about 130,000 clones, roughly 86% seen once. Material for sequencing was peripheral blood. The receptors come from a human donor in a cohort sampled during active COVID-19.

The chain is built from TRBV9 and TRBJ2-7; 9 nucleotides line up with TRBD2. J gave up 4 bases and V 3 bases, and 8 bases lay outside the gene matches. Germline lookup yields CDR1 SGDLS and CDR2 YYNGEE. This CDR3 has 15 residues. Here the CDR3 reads CASSEGPSGTYEQYF. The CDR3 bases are TGTGCCAGCAGCGAGGGGCCTAGCGGGACTTACGAGCAGTACTTC. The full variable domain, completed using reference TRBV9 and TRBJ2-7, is DSGVTQTPKHLITATGQRVTLRCSPRSGDLSVYWYQQSLDQGLQFLIQYYNGEERAKGNILERFSAQQFPDLHSELNLSSLELGDSALYFCASSEGPSGTYEQYFGPGTRLTVT.

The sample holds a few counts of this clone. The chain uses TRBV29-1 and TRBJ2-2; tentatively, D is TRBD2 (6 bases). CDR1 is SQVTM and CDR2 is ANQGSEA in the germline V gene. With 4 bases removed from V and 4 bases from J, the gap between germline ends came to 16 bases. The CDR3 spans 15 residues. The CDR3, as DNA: TGCAGCGTTGGGGCCTTAGCGGACCCCACCGGGGAGCTGTTTTTT. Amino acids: CSVGALADPTGELFF.

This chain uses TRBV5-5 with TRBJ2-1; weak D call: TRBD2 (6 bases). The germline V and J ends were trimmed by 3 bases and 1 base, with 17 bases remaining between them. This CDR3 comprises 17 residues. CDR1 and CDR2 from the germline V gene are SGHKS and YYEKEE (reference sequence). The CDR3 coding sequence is TGTGCCAGCAGCTGGAGGACGAGTAGCGGTTCCTACAATGAGCAGTTCTTC. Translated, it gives CASSWRTSSGSYNEQFF. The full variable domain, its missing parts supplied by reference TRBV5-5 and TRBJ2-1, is DAGVTQSPTHLIKTRGQQVTLRCSPISGHKSVSWYQQVLGQGPQFIFQYYEKEERGRGNFPDRFSARQFPNYSSELNVNALLLGDSALYLCASSWRTSSGSYNEQFFGPGTRLTVL.

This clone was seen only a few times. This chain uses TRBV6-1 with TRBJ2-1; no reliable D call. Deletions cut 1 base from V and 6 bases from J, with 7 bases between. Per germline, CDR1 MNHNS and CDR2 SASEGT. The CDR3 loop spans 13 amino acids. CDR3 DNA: TGTGCCAGCAGTGAAGGCGGAGCCAATGAGCAGTTCTTC. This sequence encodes CASSEGGANEQFF.

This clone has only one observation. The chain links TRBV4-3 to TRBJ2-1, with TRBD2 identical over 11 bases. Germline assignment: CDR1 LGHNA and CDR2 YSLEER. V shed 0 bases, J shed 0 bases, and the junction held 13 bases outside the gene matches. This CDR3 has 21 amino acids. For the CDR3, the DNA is TGCGCCAGCAGCCAAGACTTGCCCGCTAGCGGGAGGCCTAGCTCCTACAATGAGCAGTTCTTC. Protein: CASSQDLPASGRPSSYNEQFF.

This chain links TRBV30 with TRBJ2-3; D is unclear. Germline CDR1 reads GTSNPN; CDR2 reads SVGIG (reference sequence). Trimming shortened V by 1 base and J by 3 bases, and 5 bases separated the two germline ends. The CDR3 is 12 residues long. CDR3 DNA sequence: TGTGCCTGGAGTGCCAGGACAGATACGCAGTATTTT. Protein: CAWSARTDTQYF.

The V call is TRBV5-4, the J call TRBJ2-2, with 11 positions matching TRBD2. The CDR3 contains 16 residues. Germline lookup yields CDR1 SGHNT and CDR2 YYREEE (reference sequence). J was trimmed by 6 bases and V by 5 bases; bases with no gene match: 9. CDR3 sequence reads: CASSFTSGSLPGELFF. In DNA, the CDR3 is TGTGCCAGCAGTTTCACTAGCGGGAGCCTTCCCGGGGAGCTGTTTTTT.

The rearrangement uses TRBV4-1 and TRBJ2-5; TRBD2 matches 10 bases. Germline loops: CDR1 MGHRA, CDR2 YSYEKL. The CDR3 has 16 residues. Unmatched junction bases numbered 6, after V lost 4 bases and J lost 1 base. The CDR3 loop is CASSPSSGRAQETQYF. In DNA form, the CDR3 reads TGCGCCAGCAGCCCATCAAGCGGGAGGGCCCAAGAGACCCAGTACTTC.

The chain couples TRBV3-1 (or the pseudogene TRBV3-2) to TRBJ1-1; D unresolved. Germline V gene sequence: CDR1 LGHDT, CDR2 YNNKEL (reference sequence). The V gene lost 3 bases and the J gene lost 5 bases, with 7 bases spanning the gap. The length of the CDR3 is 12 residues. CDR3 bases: TGTGCCAGCAGCCAGTCGGGTACTGAAGCTTTCTTT. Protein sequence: CASSQSGTEAFF.

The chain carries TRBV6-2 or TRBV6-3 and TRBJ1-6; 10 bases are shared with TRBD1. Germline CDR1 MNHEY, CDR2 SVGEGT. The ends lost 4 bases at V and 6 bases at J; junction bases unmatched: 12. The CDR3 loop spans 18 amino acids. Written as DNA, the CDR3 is TGTGCCAGCAGTTCCGGGACAGGGGCCTATCGGGGTAATTCACCCCTCCACTTT. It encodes CASSSGTGAYRGNSPLHF.

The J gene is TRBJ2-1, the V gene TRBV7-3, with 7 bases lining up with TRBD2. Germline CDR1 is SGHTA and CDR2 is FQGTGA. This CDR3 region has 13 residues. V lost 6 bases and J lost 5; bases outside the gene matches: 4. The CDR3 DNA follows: TGTGCCAGCAGTGGCGGGAGCCACAATGAGCAGTTCTTC. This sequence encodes CASSGGSHNEQFF.

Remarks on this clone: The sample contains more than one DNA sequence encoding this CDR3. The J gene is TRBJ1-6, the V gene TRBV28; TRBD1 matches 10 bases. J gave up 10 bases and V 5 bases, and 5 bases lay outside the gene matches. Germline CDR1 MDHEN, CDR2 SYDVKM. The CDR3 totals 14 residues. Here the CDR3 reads CASSSGTGVSPLHF. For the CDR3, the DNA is TGTGCCAGCAGTAGTGGGACAGGGGTCTCACCCCTCCACTTT.

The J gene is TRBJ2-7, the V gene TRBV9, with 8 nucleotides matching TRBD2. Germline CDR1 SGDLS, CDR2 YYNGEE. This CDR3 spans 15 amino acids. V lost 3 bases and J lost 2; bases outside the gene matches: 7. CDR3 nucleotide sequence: TGTGCCAGCAGCGCCCCCGGGGGGGGGACCTACGAGCAGTACTTC. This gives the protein CASSAPGGGTYEQYF. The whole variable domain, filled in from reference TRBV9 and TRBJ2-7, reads DSGVTQTPKHLITATGQRVTLRCSPRSGDLSVYWYQQSLDQGLQFLIQYYNGEERAKGNILERFSAQQFPDLHSELNLSSLELGDSALYFCASSAPGGGTYEQYFGPGTRLTVT.

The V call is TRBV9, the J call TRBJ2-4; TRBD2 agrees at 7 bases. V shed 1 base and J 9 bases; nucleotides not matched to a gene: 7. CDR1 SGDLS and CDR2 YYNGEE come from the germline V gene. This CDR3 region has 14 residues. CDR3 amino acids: CASSVSQREGIQYF. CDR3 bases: TGTGCCAGCAGCGTATCCCAGCGGGAAGGCATTCAGTACTTC.

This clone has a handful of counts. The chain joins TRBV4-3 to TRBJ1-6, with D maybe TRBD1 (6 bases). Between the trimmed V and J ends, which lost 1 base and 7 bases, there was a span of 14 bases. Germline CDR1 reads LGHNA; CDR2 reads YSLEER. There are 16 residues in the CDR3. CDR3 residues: CASSQAIRGGNSPLHF. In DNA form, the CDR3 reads TGCGCCAGCAGCCAAGCTATCAGGGGTGGGAATTCACCCCTCCACTTT.

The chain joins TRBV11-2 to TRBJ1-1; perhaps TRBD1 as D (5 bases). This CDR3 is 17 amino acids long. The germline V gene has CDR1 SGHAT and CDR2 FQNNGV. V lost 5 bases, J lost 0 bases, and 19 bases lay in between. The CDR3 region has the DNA TGTGCCAGCAGCCGGGTCCGACAGCTCGAACTGAACACTGAAGCTTTCTTT. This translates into CASSRVRQLELNTEAFF.

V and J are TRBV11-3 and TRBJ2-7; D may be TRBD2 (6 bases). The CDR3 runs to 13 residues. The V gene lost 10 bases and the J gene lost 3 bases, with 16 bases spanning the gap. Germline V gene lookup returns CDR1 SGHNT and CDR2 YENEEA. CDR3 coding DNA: TGTGCCACCGTACCGGGACTGATCTACGAGCAGTACTTC. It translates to CATVPGLIYEQYF.

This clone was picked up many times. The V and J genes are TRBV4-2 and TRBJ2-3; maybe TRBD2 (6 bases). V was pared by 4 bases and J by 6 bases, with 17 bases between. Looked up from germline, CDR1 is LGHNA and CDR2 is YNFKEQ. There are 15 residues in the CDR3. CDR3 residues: CASSPHGGVADTQYF. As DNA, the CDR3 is TGTGCCAGCAGCCCTCACGGAGGGGTGGCGGATACGCAGTATTTT.

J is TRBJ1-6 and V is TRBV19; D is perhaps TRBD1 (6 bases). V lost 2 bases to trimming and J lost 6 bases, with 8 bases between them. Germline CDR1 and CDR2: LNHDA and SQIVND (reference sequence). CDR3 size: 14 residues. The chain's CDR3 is CASSITGSNSPLHF. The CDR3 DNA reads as TGTGCCAGTAGTATAACAGGGTCTAATTCACCCCTCCACTTT.

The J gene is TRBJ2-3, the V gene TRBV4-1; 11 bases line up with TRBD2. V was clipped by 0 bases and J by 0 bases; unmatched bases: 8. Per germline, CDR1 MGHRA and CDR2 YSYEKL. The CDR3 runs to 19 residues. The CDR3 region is CASSQERGASGRSTDTQYF. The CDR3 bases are TGCGCCAGCAGCCAAGAGAGGGGCGCTAGCGGGAGGAGCACAGATACGCAGTATTTT.

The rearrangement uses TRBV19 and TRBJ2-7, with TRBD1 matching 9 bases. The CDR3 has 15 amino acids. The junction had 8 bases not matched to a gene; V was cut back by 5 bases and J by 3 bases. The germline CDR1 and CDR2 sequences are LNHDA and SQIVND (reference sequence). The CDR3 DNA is TGTGCCAGTAGTGACTCGACAGGGGGAGGCTACGAGCAGTACTTC. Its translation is CASSDSTGGGYEQYF.

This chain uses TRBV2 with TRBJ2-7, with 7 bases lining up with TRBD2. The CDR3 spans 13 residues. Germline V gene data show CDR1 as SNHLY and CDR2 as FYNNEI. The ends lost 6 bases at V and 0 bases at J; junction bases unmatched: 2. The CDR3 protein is CASRVAGSYEQYF. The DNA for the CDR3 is TGTGCCAGCAGAGTAGCGGGCTCCTACGAGCAGTACTTC.

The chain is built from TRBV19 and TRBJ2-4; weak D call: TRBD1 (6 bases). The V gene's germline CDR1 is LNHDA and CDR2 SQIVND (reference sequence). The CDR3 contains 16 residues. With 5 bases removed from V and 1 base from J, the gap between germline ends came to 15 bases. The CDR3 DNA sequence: TGTGCCAGTAGTGCCCCAGGGGTATTGGCCAAAAACATTCAGTACTTC. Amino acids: CASSAPGVLAKNIQYF.

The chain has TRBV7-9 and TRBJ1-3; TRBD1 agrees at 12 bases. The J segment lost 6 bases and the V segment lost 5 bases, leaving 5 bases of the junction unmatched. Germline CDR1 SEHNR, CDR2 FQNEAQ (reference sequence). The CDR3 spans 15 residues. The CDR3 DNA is TGTGCCAGCAGCGAGGGACAGGGGGCCCAAAACACCATATATTTT. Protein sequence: CASSEGQGAQNTIYF.

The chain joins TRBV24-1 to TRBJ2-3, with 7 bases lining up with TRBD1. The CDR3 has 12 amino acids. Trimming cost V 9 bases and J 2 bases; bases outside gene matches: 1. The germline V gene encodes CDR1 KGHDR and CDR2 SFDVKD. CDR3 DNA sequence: TGTGCCACCGGGACAGACACAGATACGCAGTATTTT. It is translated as CATGTDTDTQYF.

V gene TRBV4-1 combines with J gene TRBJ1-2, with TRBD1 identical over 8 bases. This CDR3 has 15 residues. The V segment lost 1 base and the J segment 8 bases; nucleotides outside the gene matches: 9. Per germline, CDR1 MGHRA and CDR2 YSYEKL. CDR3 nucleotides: TGCGCCAGCAGCCAAGGCAACCCGACAGGGGTGGGCTACACCTTC. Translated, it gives CASSQGNPTGVGYTF.

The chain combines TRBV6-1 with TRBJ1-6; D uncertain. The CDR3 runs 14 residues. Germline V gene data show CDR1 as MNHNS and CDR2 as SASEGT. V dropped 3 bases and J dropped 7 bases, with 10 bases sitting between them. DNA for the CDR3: TGTGCCAGCAGTGAGGTTGTCAGGAATTCACCCCTCCACTTT. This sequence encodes CASSEVVRNSPLHF.

CDR3 in DNA: TGTGCCAGCAGTGAAGCGCTTTGGGGGGTCGGTAATTCACCCCTCCACTTT. Translated, it gives CASSEALWGVGNSPLHF. This chain links TRBV6-1 with TRBJ1-6; D may be TRBD1 (5 bases). Germline lookup yields CDR1 MNHNS and CDR2 SASEGT. Trimming left V 0 bases short and J 6 bases short, with 15 bases between. There are 17 residues in the CDR3.

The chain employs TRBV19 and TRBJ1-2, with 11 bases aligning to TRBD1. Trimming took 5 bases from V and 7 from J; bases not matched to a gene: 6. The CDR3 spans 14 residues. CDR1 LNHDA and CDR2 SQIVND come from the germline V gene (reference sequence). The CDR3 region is CASSPRTGGFGYTF. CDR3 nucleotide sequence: TGTGCCAGTAGTCCGAGGACAGGGGGCTTTGGCTACACCTTC.

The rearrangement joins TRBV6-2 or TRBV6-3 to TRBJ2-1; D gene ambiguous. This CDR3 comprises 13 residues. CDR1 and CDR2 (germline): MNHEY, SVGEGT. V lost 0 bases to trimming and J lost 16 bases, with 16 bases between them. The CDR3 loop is CASSYSLIPVPFF. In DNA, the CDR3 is TGTGCCAGCAGTTACTCTTTAATACCAGTACCTTTCTTC.

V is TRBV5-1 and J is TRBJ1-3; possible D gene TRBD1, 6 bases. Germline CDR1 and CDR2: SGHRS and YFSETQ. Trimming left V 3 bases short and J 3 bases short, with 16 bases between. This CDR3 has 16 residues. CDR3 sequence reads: CASSSTGSGLGNTIYF. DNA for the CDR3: TGCGCCAGCAGCTCGACAGGTTCAGGCCTTGGAAACACCATATATTTT.